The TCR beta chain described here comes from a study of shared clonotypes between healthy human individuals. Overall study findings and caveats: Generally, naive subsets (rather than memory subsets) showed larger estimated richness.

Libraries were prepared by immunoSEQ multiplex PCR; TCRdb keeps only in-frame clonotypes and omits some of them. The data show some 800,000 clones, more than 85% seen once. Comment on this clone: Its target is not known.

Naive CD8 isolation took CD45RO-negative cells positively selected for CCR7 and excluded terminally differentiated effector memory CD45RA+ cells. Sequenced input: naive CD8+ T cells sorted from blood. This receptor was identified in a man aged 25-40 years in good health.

The CDR3: CASSSPLRGNEQFF. The CDR3 DNA is TGTGCCAGCAGCTCCCCCCTCCGTGGAAATGAGCAGTTCTTC. The chain has TRBV7-9 and TRBJ2-1; D remains ambiguous. In germline, CDR1 is SEHNR, CDR2 FQNEAQ (reference sequence). This CDR3 is 14 amino acids long. V shed 4 bases and J shed 7 bases, with 14 bases lying between them.